One sample yielded the 18 T cell receptor beta chains listed below, sequenced in a study of OX40 agonist ivuxolimab in advanced cancers. Produced via immunoSEQ multiplex PCR; TCRdb's table is partial and in-frame only. This sample has 70,000 to 95,000 clones; around 82% occur once, and the top ten carry under 4%. The starting material was CD4+ or CD8+ T cells sorted from blood, obtained in a trial of the OX40 agonist ivuxolimab. These receptors were collected from an adult with an advanced solid tumor such as melanoma, head and neck, liver or kidney cancer.

The chain carries TRBV28 and TRBJ1-2; D is uncertain. Germline V gives CDR1 MDHEN, CDR2 SYDVKM. The CDR3 length is 12 residues. Trimming cost V 8 bases and J 4 bases, with 11 bases left between them. The CDR3 spells CASRQSLYGYTF. As DNA, the CDR3 is TGTGCCAGCCGCCAGTCTCTCTATGGCTACACCTTC.

V usage is TRBV5-4 and J usage is TRBJ2-1; 9 nucleotides line up with TRBD1. This CDR3 has 15 amino acids. V was clipped by 3 bases and J by 4 bases; unmatched bases: 5. CDR1 SGHNT and CDR2 YYREEE come from the germline V gene (reference sequence). The CDR3 sequence is CASSSSGTGYNEQFF. CDR3 in DNA: TGTGCCAGCAGCTCATCCGGGACAGGGTACAATGAGCAGTTCTTC.

The chain carries TRBV7-6 and TRBJ2-1; D may be TRBD1 or TRBD2 (5 bases each). The CDR3 is 14 residues long. Trimming left V 5 bases short and J 6 bases short, with 14 bases between. CDR1 and CDR2 from the germline V gene are SGHVS and FNYEAQ. In DNA, the CDR3 is TGTGCCAGCAGCCCACGTTGGGGACGCAATGAGCAGTTCTTC. Translation gives CASSPRWGRNEQFF.

The chain has TRBV11-2 and TRBJ2-3, with 9 bases fitting TRBD2. The germline V gene has CDR1 SGHAT and CDR2 FQNNGV. The CDR3 consists of 14 residues. Trimming at V came to 2 bases and at J to 6 bases, leaving 3 bases not matched to a gene. CDR3 sequence reads: CASSLLAGMDTQYF. The CDR3 DNA sequence: TGTGCCAGCAGCTTACTAGCGGGGATGGATACGCAGTATTTT.

The chain joins TRBV6-5 to TRBJ2-1; 11 bases are shared with TRBD2. V lost 6 bases and J lost 13; bases outside the gene matches: 11. CDR1 is MNHEY, CDR2 SVGAGI, per germline. The CDR3 covers 14 residues. The CDR3 here is CASRSTLAGVDQFF. CDR3 coding DNA: TGTGCCAGCAGAAGTACACTAGCGGGAGTTGATCAGTTCTTC.

The chain uses TRBV7-2 and TRBJ1-6, with no clear D. CDR3 length: 10 amino acids. V dropped 6 bases and J dropped 8 bases, with 2 bases sitting between them. Per the germline V gene, CDR1 is SGHTA and CDR2 is FQGNSA. The CDR3: CASSYSPLHF. CDR3 nucleotides: TGTGCCAGCAGTTATTCACCCCTCCACTTT.

The chain uses TRBV2 and TRBJ2-5; 7 bases line up with TRBD2. The tail of the sequence fits TRBJ2-7 better, so the J call may be wrong. CDR3 length: 15 amino acids. CDR1 and CDR2 (germline): SNHLY, FYNNEI. The CDR3 spells CASRAGTTSSYEQYF. Here the CDR3 DNA reads TGTGCCAGCAGAGCAGGGACTACGAGCTCCTACGAGCAGTACTTC.

The CDR3 DNA reads as TGTGCCAGCAGGGACCCGGGGACCAGCACAGATACGCAGTATTTT. As protein: CASRDPGTSTDTQYF. This chain joins TRBV2 and TRBJ2-3; D is tentatively TRBD1 or TRBD2 (5 bases each). V was pared by 6 bases and J by 0 bases, with 13 bases between. The CDR3 contains 15 residues. Germline CDR1 SNHLY, CDR2 FYNNEI.

J is TRBJ2-7 and V is TRBV6-5; no clear D. Germline CDR1 reads MNHEY; CDR2 reads SVGAGI. Trimming left V 0 bases short and J 0 bases short, with 12 bases between. The CDR3 has 16 residues. For the CDR3, the DNA is TGTGCCAGCAGTTACTCGAATTCACAGCCCTCCTACGAGCAGTACTTC. Translating gives CASSYSNSQPSYEQYF.

The V and J genes are TRBV7-3 and TRBJ2-1; 9 bases line up with TRBD2. Germline V gene sequence: CDR1 SGHTA, CDR2 FQGTGA. V lost 2 bases to trimming and J lost 7 bases; unmatched junction nucleotides: 6. This CDR3 region has 15 residues. The CDR3, as DNA: TGTGCCAGCAGCTTACTAGCGGGATTGGCTAATGAGCAGTTCTTC. Its protein is CASSLLAGLANEQFF.

This sequence joins TRBV28 and TRBJ2-2, with 8 bases fitting TRBD1. This CDR3 comprises 16 residues. With V trimmed by 7 bases and J by 3 bases, 10 bases remained unmatched. The germline gives CDR1 MDHEN, CDR2 SYDVKM. CDR3 sequence (DNA): TGTGCCAGCAAGTCGGGCAGGGGGCACGACACCGGGGAGCTGTTTTTT. Its translation is CASKSGRGHDTGELFF. The full variable domain, with the rest looked up from reference TRBV28 and TRBJ2-2, is DVKVTQSSRYLVKRTGEKVFLECVQDMDHENMFWYRQDPGLGLRLIYFSYDVKMKEKGDIPEGYSVSREKKERFSLILESASTNQTSMYLCASKSGRGHDTGELFFGEGSRLTVL.

A remark on this clone: Other nucleotide sequences from this sample produce the same CDR3. This chain joins TRBV28 and TRBJ1-1; D not resolved. The germline gives CDR1 MDHEN, CDR2 SYDVKM. V dropped 4 bases and J dropped 0 bases, with 3 bases sitting between them. The CDR3 totals 12 residues. This CDR3 reads CASSSMNTEAFF. DNA of the CDR3: TGTGCCAGCAGTTCCATGAACACTGAAGCTTTCTTT.

The chain employs TRBV11-2 and TRBJ1-1; D uncertain. The V and J ends lost 5 bases and 1 base respectively, with 11 bases between them. The CDR3 loop spans 14 amino acids. CDR1 is SGHAT, CDR2 FQNNGV, per germline. CDR3 amino acids: CASSPQNRNTEAFF. In nucleotides, the CDR3 is TGTGCCAGCAGCCCCCAAAATAGGAACACTGAAGCTTTCTTT.

The chain links TRBV4-2 to TRBJ2-1; 7 bases agree with TRBD1. Per the germline V gene, CDR1 is LGHNA and CDR2 is YNFKEQ. The CDR3 has 14 residues. The V segment lost 4 bases and the J segment 8 bases; nucleotides outside the gene matches: 8. The CDR3 here is CASSLTGAVHEQFF. CDR3 nucleotide sequence: TGTGCCAGCAGCCTTACAGGGGCGGTCCATGAGCAGTTCTTC.

The V and J genes are TRBV30 and TRBJ2-1; TRBD1 might be the D (5 bases). The V end lost 4 bases, the J end lost 1 base, and 8 bases lay between the germline ends. Germline V gene lookup returns CDR1 GTSNPN and CDR2 SVGIG (reference sequence). The CDR3 consists of 13 residues. DNA for the CDR3: TGTGCCTGGACCCCAGGGTCCTACAATGAGCAGTTCTTC. Residues: CAWTPGSYNEQFF.

The gene calls are TRBV7-9 and TRBJ2-2; 13 bases line up with TRBD2. The germline V gene encodes CDR1 SEHNR and CDR2 FQNEAQ (reference sequence). J gave up 2 bases and V 1 base, and 4 bases lay outside the gene matches. The CDR3 consists of 18 residues. CDR3 sequence reads: CASSLGGLAGPNTGELFF. CDR3 nucleotide sequence: TGTGCCAGCAGCTTAGGGGGACTAGCGGGACCCAACACCGGGGAGCTGTTTTTT.

The gene calls are TRBV18 and TRBJ2-1; D is perhaps TRBD1 or TRBD2 (7 bases each). There are 15 residues in the CDR3. V was pared by 4 bases and J by 5 bases, with 15 bases between. Germline V gene data show CDR1 as KGHSH and CDR2 as LQKENI. The CDR3 region has the DNA TGTGCCAGCTCACTTCGGGGAGGGGGCCACAATGAGCAGTTCTTC. Protein product: CASSLRGGGHNEQFF.

V gene TRBV7-9 combines with J gene TRBJ2-3; D gene uncertain. Trimming stripped 1 base from V and 2 bases from J, with 7 bases between. Germline CDR1 reads SEHNR; CDR2 reads FQNEAQ (reference sequence). The CDR3 is made up of 14 amino acids. CDR3 sequence (DNA): TGTGCCAGCAGCTTAGGGCAGAACACAGATACGCAGTATTTT. This encodes CASSLGQNTDTQYF.